The rows below give T cell receptor beta chains drawn from one sample of a study of ipilimumab plus nivolumab after autologous stem cell transplantation. Profiling relied on immunoSEQ multiplex PCR, and the TCRdb table lists in-frame clones only, not all of them. The sample includes about 15,000 clones, about 72% of them seen just once. The source material was PBMCs, sampled in a trial of ipilimumab plus nivolumab as post-transplant consolidation. The receptors were gathered from a male donor with diffuse large B-cell lymphoma. CDR3s include the opening cysteine and the closing phenylalanine or tryptophan. Fields, in order: clone size, V gene, CDR3 protein. Size tells how often a clone was seen (once, few, many) or the class of an expanded clone, and some rows leave it out.

abundance: .; v_gene: TRBV12-5; CDR3aa: CASGLGHQGSNQPQHF
abundance: .; v_gene: TRBV7-3; CDR3aa: CASSLDGSMAQYF
abundance: .; v_gene: TRBV5-6; CDR3aa: CASSLMEGLTFF
abundance: few; v_gene: TRBV19; CDR3aa: CASSTSGQGINTDTQYF
abundance: .; v_gene: TRBV19; CDR3aa: CASSIGTGIGQPQHF
abundance: .; v_gene: TRBV18; CDR3aa: CASSFARSSGVYEQYF
abundance: once; v_gene: TRBV7-3; CDR3aa: CASSLGAGGPADTQYF
abundance: .; v_gene: TRBV13; CDR3aa: CASSWTGDYEQYF
abundance: .; v_gene: TRBV19; CDR3aa: CASSTDLSSYEQYF
abundance: .; v_gene: TRBV6-1; CDR3aa: CASSDPNPSEQYF
abundance: .; v_gene: TRBV10-3; CDR3aa: CAISEFTPGQGLEQYF
abundance: .; v_gene: TRBV5-4; CDR3aa: CASSRDTTNEKLFF
abundance: .; v_gene: TRBV7-9; CDR3aa: CASSRVGATNEQFF
abundance: .; v_gene: TRBV19; CDR3aa: CASSTRDSSYEQYF
abundance: few; v_gene: TRBV7-9; CDR3aa: CASSWTIPEQGVGDYGYTF
abundance: .; v_gene: TRBV2; CDR3aa: CASSVGQGLTGANVLTF
abundance: .; v_gene: TRBV19; CDR3aa: CATSDRGSTDTQYF
abundance: .; v_gene: TRBV27; CDR3aa: CASSERTGFNSPLHF
abundance: few; v_gene: TRBV5-3; CDR3aa: CARTGDRDFLSGNTIYF
abundance: .; v_gene: TRBV18; CDR3aa: CASSPNLQGAPYGYTF
abundance: once; v_gene: TRBV5-5; CDR3aa: CASSATGEFGTEAFF
abundance: .; v_gene: TRBV9; CDR3aa: CASSAQGFMNTEAFF
abundance: .; v_gene: TRBV11-2; CDR3aa: CASSLGFPAANEKLFF
abundance: once; v_gene: TRBV10-1; CDR3aa: CASTSRGTSGRVNF
abundance: .; v_gene: TRBV10-1; CDR3aa: CASSEGRATTDTQYF
abundance: .; v_gene: TRBV6-1; CDR3aa: CASSPPGLWETQYF
abundance: .; v_gene: TRBV7-9; CDR3aa: CASKTHRSYNEQFF
abundance: medium-sized; v_gene: TRBV21-1; CDR3aa: CASSTPHRAGEQYF
abundance: .; v_gene: TRBV21-1; CDR3aa: CASTSVIAGSEQFF
abundance: .; v_gene: TRBV6-6; CDR3aa: CASSLDTRHGEQYF
abundance: .; v_gene: TRBV5-1; CDR3aa: CASSLTPINYGYTF
abundance: .; v_gene: TRBV6-1; CDR3aa: CASSPIAGENNEQFF
abundance: few; v_gene: TRBV9; CDR3aa: CASSARGRGPETQYF
abundance: .; v_gene: TRBV6-5; CDR3aa: CASSYSQGTEAFF
abundance: .; v_gene: TRBV30; CDR3aa: CAWSVNIGYYYGYTF
abundance: .; v_gene: TRBV25-1; CDR3aa: CASSGILDRGGETQYF
abundance: .; v_gene: TRBV4-1; CDR3aa: CASSQLRAGTFGGTQYF